A selection of T cell receptor beta chains follows, all from one sample in a study of early T cells in non-severe SARS-CoV-2 infection. MiXCR was run by TCRdb on the 5' RACE reads, yielding one entry per CDR3 protein. The sample includes 25,000 to 30,000 distinct CDR3 sequences, 5% to 6.5% of them seen just once. Sequences were derived from whole blood, sampled at baseline. The receptor source for this set is an adult who was a healthcare worker with PCR-confirmed SARS-CoV-2 infection or an uninfected control (not recorded which). CDR3s include the opening cysteine and the closing phenylalanine or tryptophan. Each record gives: J gene, clone size, V gene, D gene, CDR3 length, CDR3 protein, CDR3 DNA. The D gene is left open where the match is weak. Not every row has a clone size; where given, it reads once, few, many or a size class.

>TRBJ2-2|many|TRBV12-3/TRBV12-4|NA|15
CASSFDPPNAGELFF
TGTGCCAGCAGTTTCGATCCTCCTAACGCCGGGGAGCTGTTTTTT
>TRBJ1-1|many|TRBV7-6|NA|14
CASSSRVGDTEAFF
TGTGCCAGCAGCTCCAGGGTGGGGGACACTGAAGCTTTCTTT
>TRBJ1-1|many|TRBV6-2/TRBV6-3|TRBD1|11
CASRQGTEAFF
TGTGCCAGCAGACAGGGGACTGAAGCTTTCTTT
>TRBJ1-6|many|TRBV12-3/TRBV12-4|NA|14
CASSPDSSFSPLHF
TGTGCCAGCAGCCCGGACAGTAGCTTTTCACCCCTCCACTTT
>TRBJ1-6|few|TRBV20-1|NA|17
CSAREVRGARNNSPPHF
TGCAGTGCTAGAGAAGTTAGGGGCGCTCGGAACAATTCACCCCCCCACTTT
>TRBJ2-5|many|TRBV5-1|TRBD2|16
CASSHGGAGAGETQYF
TGCGCCAGCAGTCATGGTGGAGCGGGAGCGGGAGAGACCCAGTACTTC
>TRBJ2-7|few|TRBV5-1|NA|14
CASSLGESPYEQYF
TGCGCCAGCAGCTTGGGGGAATCCCCCTACGAGCAGTACTTC
>TRBJ2-7|many|TRBV11-2|TRBD1|14
CASSLSQGAGEQYF
TGTGCCAGCAGCTTGTCACAGGGGGCTGGTGAGCAGTACTTC
>TRBJ2-4|NA|TRBV3-1|NA|16
CASSQDPGWGKNIQYF
TGTGCCAGCAGCCAAGATCCAGGCTGGGGGAAAAACATTCAGTACTTC
>TRBJ2-3|NA|TRBV28|TRBD2|16
CASRPPSGRGSDTQYF
TGTGCCAGCAGGCCTCCTAGCGGGAGAGGATCCGATACGCAGTATTTT
>TRBJ1-2|many|TRBV19|NA|13
CASSSDRLHGYTF
TGTGCCAGTAGCTCGGACAGACTCCATGGCTACACCTTC
>TRBJ1-1|NA|TRBV19|NA|13
CASRVYENTEAFF
TGTGCCAGTAGGGTTTACGAGAACACTGAAGCTTTCTTT
>TRBJ2-1|many|TRBV18|NA|13
CASSPPVTNEQFF
TGTGCCAGCTCACCACCGGTGACCAATGAGCAGTTCTTC
>TRBJ2-2|many|TRBV12-3/TRBV12-4|TRBD2|18
CASSLAGPSGRYTGELFF
TGTGCCAGCAGTTTAGCGGGGCCTAGCGGGAGATACACCGGGGAGCTGTTTTTT
>TRBJ1-5|many|TRBV20-1|NA|14
CSARDGNSNQPQHF
TGCAGTGCTCGGGACGGGAATAGCAATCAGCCCCAGCATTTT
>TRBJ2-3|many|TRBV6-2/TRBV6-3|NA|14
CASTRQGGTDTQYF
TGTGCCAGCACCAGACAGGGAGGTACAGATACGCAGTATTTT
>TRBJ2-3|many|TRBV6-1|NA|15
CASSEFTGRADTQYF
TGTGCCAGCAGTGAATTTACAGGGCGAGCAGATACGCAGTATTTT
>TRBJ2-3|few|TRBV4-2|NA|14
CASSPYSLTDTQYF
TGTGCCAGCAGTCCTTATTCTCTCACAGATACGCAGTATTTT
>TRBJ2-7|many|TRBV19|TRBD2|16
CATAGQGRGLAGEQYF
TGTGCCACCGCTGGACAGGGGCGGGGACTAGCGGGCGAGCAGTACTTC
>TRBJ2-3|NA|TRBV11-2|NA|12
CASSPYTDMQYF
TGTGCCAGCAGCCCATACACAGATATGCAGTATTTT
>TRBJ2-3|NA|TRBV29-1|NA|13
CSVIGASTDTQYF
TGCAGCGTCATAGGGGCGAGCACAGATACGCAGTATTTT
>TRBJ1-5|many|TRBV1|NA|11
CTSSQDLPQHF
TGCACCAGCAGCCAAGATCTCCCCCAGCATTTT
>TRBJ2-7|many|TRBV4-1|NA|14
CASSQVPIGVGQYF
TGCGCCAGCAGCCAAGTCCCGATCGGGGTTGGGCAGTACTTC
>TRBJ2-3|many|TRBV12-3/TRBV12-4|TRBD2|15
CASSYGLAGADTQYF
TGTGCCAGCAGTTATGGACTAGCGGGAGCAGATACGCAGTATTTT
>TRBJ2-1|many|TRBV7-2|TRBD2|17
CASSLRTSGGSYNEQFF
TGTGCCAGCAGCCTCCGGACTAGCGGGGGCTCCTACAATGAGCAGTTCTTC
>TRBJ2-5|many|TRBV10-1|TRBD1|13
CASSELRQGGQYF
TGCGCCAGCAGTGAGCTACGACAGGGGGGCCAGTACTTC
>TRBJ1-2|many|TRBV30|NA|15
CAWKEPFAGNYGYTF
TGTGCCTGGAAGGAGCCTTTTGCCGGAAACTATGGCTACACCTTC
>TRBJ1-1|many|TRBV4-2|NA|15
CASSQDANMNTEAFF
TGTGCCAGCAGCCAAGATGCGAACATGAACACTGAAGCTTTCTTT
>TRBJ2-2|many|TRBV24-1|NA|15
CATSDSPGNTGELFF
TGTGCCACCAGTGATTCCCCAGGGAACACCGGGGAGCTGTTTTTT
>TRBJ2-3|many|TRBV20-1|NA|12
CSARESTDTQYF
TGCAGTGCTAGAGAGAGCACAGATACGCAGTATTTT